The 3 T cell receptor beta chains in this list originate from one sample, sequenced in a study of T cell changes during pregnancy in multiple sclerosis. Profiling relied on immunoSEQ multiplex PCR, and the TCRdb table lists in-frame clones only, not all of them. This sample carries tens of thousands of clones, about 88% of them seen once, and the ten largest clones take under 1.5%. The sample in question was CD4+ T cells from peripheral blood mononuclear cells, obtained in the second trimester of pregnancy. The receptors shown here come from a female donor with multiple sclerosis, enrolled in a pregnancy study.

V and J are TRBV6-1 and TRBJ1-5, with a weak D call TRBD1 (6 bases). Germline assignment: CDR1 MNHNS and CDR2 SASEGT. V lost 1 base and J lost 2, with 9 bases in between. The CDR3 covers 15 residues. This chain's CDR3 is CASSEGSGGNQPQHF. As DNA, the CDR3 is TGTGCCAGCAGTGAAGGGTCAGGGGGCAATCAGCCCCAGCATTTT.

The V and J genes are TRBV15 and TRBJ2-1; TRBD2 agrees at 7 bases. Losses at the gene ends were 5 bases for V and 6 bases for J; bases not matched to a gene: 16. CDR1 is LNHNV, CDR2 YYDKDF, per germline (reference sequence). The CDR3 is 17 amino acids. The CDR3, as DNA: TGTGCCACCAGCCCGCGGGGGAGGGGCGGGAGCAGCAATGAGCAGTTCTTC. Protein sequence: CATSPRGRGGSSNEQFF.

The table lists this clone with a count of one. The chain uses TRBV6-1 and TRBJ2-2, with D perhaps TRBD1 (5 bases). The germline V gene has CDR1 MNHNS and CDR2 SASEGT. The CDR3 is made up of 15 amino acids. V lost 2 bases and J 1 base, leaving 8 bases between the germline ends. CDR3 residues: CASSEMGQNTGELFF. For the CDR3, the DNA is TGTGCCAGCAGTGAAATGGGGCAGAACACCGGGGAGCTGTTTTTT.